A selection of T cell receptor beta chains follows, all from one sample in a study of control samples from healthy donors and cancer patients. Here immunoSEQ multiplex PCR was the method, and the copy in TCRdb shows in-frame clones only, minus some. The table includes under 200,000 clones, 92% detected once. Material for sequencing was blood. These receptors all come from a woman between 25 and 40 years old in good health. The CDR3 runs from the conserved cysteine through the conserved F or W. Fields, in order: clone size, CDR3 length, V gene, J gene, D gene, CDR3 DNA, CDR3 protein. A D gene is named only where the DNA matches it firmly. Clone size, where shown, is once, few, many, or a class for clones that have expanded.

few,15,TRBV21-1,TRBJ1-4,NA,TGTGCCAGGCATCCTTGGAGGGACCGAGGTGAAAAACTGTTTTTT,CARHPWRDRGEKLFF
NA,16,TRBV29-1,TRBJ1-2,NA,TGCAGCGTTGAAGAGGCCGGGGGGGCGCGAGGCTATGGCTACACCTTC,CSVEEAGGARGYGYTF
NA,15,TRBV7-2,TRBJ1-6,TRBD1,TGTGCCAGCAGCTCAGGGGGAACGGTGGTTTCACCCCTCCACTTT,CASSSGGTVVSPLHF
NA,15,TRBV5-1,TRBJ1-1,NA,TGCGCCAGCAGCTTGGGAACAAGGGGGAACACTGAAGCTTTCTTT,CASSLGTRGNTEAFF
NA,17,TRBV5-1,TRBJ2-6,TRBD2,TGCGCCAGCACGCTAGTAGCGGGAGCTAGAGGGGCCAACGTCCTGACTTTC,CASTLVAGARGANVLTF
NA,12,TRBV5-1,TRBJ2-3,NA,TGCGCCAGCAGGGGGGAAGGAGAAACGCAGTATTTT,CASRGEGETQYF
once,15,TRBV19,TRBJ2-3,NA,TGTGCCAGTAGTAGCGTGCTAGCTGGAGCAGATACGCAGTATTTT,CASSSVLAGADTQYF
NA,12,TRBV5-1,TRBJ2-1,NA,TGCGCCAGCAGCTTGGATCTTAATGAGCAGTTCTTC,CASSLDLNEQFF
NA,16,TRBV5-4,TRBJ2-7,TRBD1,TGTGCCAGCAGCCCGGTTCCCGGACAGGGGCGGAACGAGCAGTACTTC,CASSPVPGQGRNEQYF
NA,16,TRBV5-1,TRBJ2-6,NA,TGCGCCAGCAGAACAACCGGGAGCTCTGGGGCCAACGTCCTGACTTTC,CASRTTGSSGANVLTF
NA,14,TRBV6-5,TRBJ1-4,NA,TGTGCCAGCAGCGCCGCGAGGGGCAGTGAAAAACTGTTTTTT,CASSAARGSEKLFF
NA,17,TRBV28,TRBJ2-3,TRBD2,TGTGCCAGCATCCCGGCTAGCGGGGCTATAAGCACAGATACGCAGTATTTT,CASIPASGAISTDTQYF
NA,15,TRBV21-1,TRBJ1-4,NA,TGTGCCAGCAGCAAAGGAACTGTGGCTAATGAAAAACTGTTTTTT,CASSKGTVANEKLFF
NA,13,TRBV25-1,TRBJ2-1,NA,TGTGCCAGTCATCGGACGGGGTATGGGGAGCAGTTCTTC,CASHRTGYGEQFF
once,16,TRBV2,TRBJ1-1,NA,TGTGCCAGCCAGAGGGCGTTGGCAGGGGTGAACACTGAAGCTTTCTTT,CASQRALAGVNTEAFF
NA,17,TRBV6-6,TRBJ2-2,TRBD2,TGTGCCAGCAGTCCCCCGACTAGCGGGAGTGATACCGGGGAGCTGTTTTTT,CASSPPTSGSDTGELFF
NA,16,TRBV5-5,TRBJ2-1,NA,TGTGCCAGCAGCTCATCGGCGGGTATCTCCTACAATGAGCAGTTCTTC,CASSSSAGISYNEQFF
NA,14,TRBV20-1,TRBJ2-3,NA,TGCAGTGCTAGTCGGGCAGCCATCACAGATACGCAGTATTTT,CSASRAAITDTQYF
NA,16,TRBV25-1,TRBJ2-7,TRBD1,TGTGCCAGCAGTGAGCGCACAGGGGTCCCGCTCGGGGAGCAGTACTTC,CASSERTGVPLGEQYF
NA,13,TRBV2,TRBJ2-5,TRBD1,TGTGCCAGCAAGGGACAGGGTGGAGAGACCCAGTACTTC,CASKGQGGETQYF
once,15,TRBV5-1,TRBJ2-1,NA,TGCGCCAGCAGCTTGTCACTACAATCCTACAATGAGCAGTTCTTC,CASSLSLQSYNEQFF
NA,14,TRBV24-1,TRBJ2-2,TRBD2,TGTGCCACCAGTGGGACTAGCAGCACCGGGGAGCTGTTTTTT,CATSGTSSTGELFF
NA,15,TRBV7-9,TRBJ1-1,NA,TGTGCCAGCAGCTTAGACAGGGCTGGGGACACTGAAGCTTTCTTT,CASSLDRAGDTEAFF
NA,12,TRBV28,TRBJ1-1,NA,TGTGCCAGCAGTTTGTGGACAGCTGAAGCTTTCTTT,CASSLWTAEAFF
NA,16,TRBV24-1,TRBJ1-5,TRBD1,TGTGCCACCAGTGAAGCTGCGGGACAGGGAAATCAGCCCCAGCATTTT,CATSEAAGQGNQPQHF
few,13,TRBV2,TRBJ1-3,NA,TGTGCCAGCATTCGGGATTTGGGAAACACCATATATTTT,CASIRDLGNTIYF
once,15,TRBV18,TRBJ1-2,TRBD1,TGTGCCAGCTCACCTCCCCGGACAGGGAGAATAAGCTATACCTTC,CASSPPRTGRISYTF